The 10 T cell receptor beta chains below were found in one sample sequenced in a study of T cell changes during pregnancy in multiple sclerosis. TCRdb's copy holds only in-frame clones and misses some; the assay was immunoSEQ multiplex PCR. This table holds some 90,000 clones, roughly 90% found once. The sample was peripheral blood, taken in the first trimester of pregnancy. The receptors stem from a female donor with multiple sclerosis, enrolled in a pregnancy study.

The CDR3 loop reads CASSQARERETQYF. The CDR3 DNA reads TGTGCCAGCAGCCAAGCGCGGGAAAGAGAGACCCAGTACTTC. The rearrangement links TRBV14 to TRBJ2-5; D is perhaps TRBD2 (6 bases). The CDR3 covers 14 residues. V lost 1 base and J lost 4, with 10 bases in between. The germline V gene encodes CDR1 SGHDN and CDR2 FVKESK.

About this clone itself: Germline and junction disagree at one end, which may indicate a read error. The rearrangement uses TRBV10-3 and TRBJ2-7, with D possibly matching TRBD1 (5 bases). The CDR3 loop spans 11 amino acids. CDR1 ENHRY and CDR2 SYGVKD come from the germline V gene. This CDR3 reads CAISDDRIPAF. The CDR3 nucleotides are TGTGCCATCAGTGATGACAGAATTCCCGCTTTC.

The chain combines TRBV5-4 with TRBJ2-1; the match to TRBD1 covers 9 bases. Germline assignment: CDR1 SGHNT and CDR2 YYREEE (reference sequence). CDR3 length: 18 amino acids. Losses at the gene ends were 1 base for V and 2 bases for J; bases not matched to a gene: 10. CDR3 in DNA: TGTGCCAGCAGCTTGTTTACAGGGGGCATGGCCCCCTACAATGAGCAGTTCTTC. Protein sequence: CASSLFTGGMAPYNEQFF.

V is TRBV10-2 and J is TRBJ2-7; maybe TRBD1 (6 bases). The V gene lost 3 bases and the J gene lost 4 bases, with 7 bases spanning the gap. The germline CDR1 and CDR2 sequences are WSHSY and SAAADI. The CDR3 extends over 12 amino acids. The CDR3 loop reads CASSDQGYEQYF. The CDR3 nucleotides read TGCGCCAGCAGTGATCAGGGGTACGAGCAGTACTTC.

The chain recombines TRBV19 with TRBJ2-7, with D perhaps matching TRBD1 (5 bases). This CDR3 is built from 18 residues. V dropped 3 bases and J dropped 3 bases, with 24 bases sitting between them. Germline assignment: CDR1 LNHDA and CDR2 SQIVND (reference sequence). The CDR3 DNA reads as TGTGCCAGTAGTATCGTATTTGGCAGGGTAGGGGCGGTCTACGAGCAGTACTTC. This gives the protein CASSIVFGRVGAVYEQYF. The whole variable domain, remainder taken from reference TRBV19 and TRBJ2-7, is DGGITQSPKYLFRKEGQNVTLSCEQNLNHDAMYWYRQDPGQGLRLIYYSQIVNDFQKGDIAEGYSVSREKKESFPLTVTSAQKNPTAFYLCASSIVFGRVGAVYEQYFGPGTRLTVT.

CDR3 region: CASSLAGVYNEQFF. CDR3 nucleotide sequence: TGTGCCAGCTCACTTGCGGGAGTTTACAATGAGCAGTTCTTC. The rearrangement joins TRBV18 to TRBJ2-1; TRBD2 matches at 7 bases. Germline V gene lookup returns CDR1 KGHSH and CDR2 LQKENI. V dropped 4 bases and J dropped 4; count of bases not matched to a gene: 4. The CDR3 spans 14 residues.

The chain combines TRBV27 with TRBJ2-1, with a tentative D call TRBD2 (6 bases). V was cut by 6 bases and J by 6 bases, with 18 bases left in between. CDR3 length equals 15 residues. The V gene's germline CDR1 is MNHEY and CDR2 SMNVEV (reference sequence). CDR3 DNA sequence: TGTGCCAGCAGACTTGACGGGACTCCATCCAATGAGCAGTTCTTC. The encoded protein is CASRLDGTPSNEQFF.

This clone was seen once. The chain recombines TRBV7-9 with TRBJ1-2, with D unclear. This CDR3 is built from 14 residues. Trimming took off 1 base at V and 4 bases at J, with 10 bases between the two ends. Germline CDR1 SEHNR, CDR2 FQNEAQ (reference sequence). The CDR3 sequence is CASSLGVAAYGYTF. The CDR3 DNA follows: TGTGCCAGCAGCTTAGGGGTAGCGGCCTATGGCTACACCTTC.

CDR3 nucleotide sequence: TGTGCCATGGGGACAGGGAAAGGCACTGAAGCTTTCTTT. This codes for CAMGTGKGTEAFF. This chain joins TRBV10-3 and TRBJ1-1; 9 bases fit TRBD1. V lost 9 bases, J lost 4 bases, and 6 bases stayed unmatched. The CDR3 runs to 13 residues. Looked up from germline, CDR1 is ENHRY and CDR2 is SYGVKD.

This chain links TRBV5-6 with TRBJ2-2, with 7 bases fitting TRBD1. The CDR3 loop spans 15 amino acids. After removal of 4 bases from V and 3 bases from J, the junction contained 6 bases not matched to a gene. Per the germline V gene, CDR1 is SGHDT and CDR2 is YYEEEE. The CDR3 sequence is CASSLTGWDTGELFF. As DNA, the CDR3 is TGTGCCAGCAGCCTGACAGGGTGGGACACCGGGGAGCTGTTTTTT.